The 17 T cell receptor beta chains below all came from one sample that was sequenced in a study of regulatory T cells in long-lasting Graves disease. Indicated time point: newly diagnosed GD, antithyroid drugs for less than 3 months. Extracted PBMC RNA gave rise to the TCR library. Investigators prepared the TCR beta libraries by applying iRepertoire HTBI primers and Arm-PCR of CDR3 regions. TCRdb analysed the multiplex PCR reads with MiXCR anew, one entry per CDR3 protein. Of about 530,000 distinct CDR3 sequences in the sample, around 15% were seen once. The data also belong to a second study, concerning T cells in Graves' hyperthyroidism and ophthalmopathy.

Sequenced here: peripheral blood mononuclear cells (PBMCs), sampled at new diagnosis, from a patient treated with antithyroid drugs. These receptors were collected from a woman aged 40 to 65 with Graves disease.

The chain recombines TRBV14 with TRBJ1-2; possible D gene TRBD1, 6 bases. The V gene's germline CDR1 is SGHDN and CDR2 FVKESK. This CDR3 is 15 amino acids long. V was trimmed by 3 bases and J by 6 bases, leaving 17 bases between them. In nucleotides, the CDR3 is TGTGCCAGCAGCCAGCCGGGACAAACCTTGGATGGCTACACCTTC. Protein product: CASSQPGQTLDGYTF.

This clonotype was counted at least ten times. V is TRBV20-1 and J is TRBJ1-2; D is possibly TRBD1 (5 bases). CDR1 is DFQATT, CDR2 SNEGSKA, per germline (reference sequence). This CDR3 is built from 15 residues. Trimming cost V 4 bases and J 5 bases, with 20 bases left between them. The CDR3 region has the DNA TGCAGTGCTACTATCCAGGGTGGGGGATCATATGGCTACACCTTC. Protein sequence: CSATIQGGGSYGYTF.

J is TRBJ2-5 and V is TRBV6-2 or TRBV6-3; D may correspond to TRBD1 or TRBD2 (5 bases each). V was shortened by 7 bases and J by 2 bases, with 8 bases between the two germline ends. The length of the CDR3 is 12 residues. Germline CDR1 reads MNHEY; CDR2 reads SVGEGT. The CDR3 loop is CASNGGQETQYF. CDR3 sequence (DNA): TGTGCCAGCAATGGGGGTCAAGAGACCCAGTACTTC.

J is TRBJ2-7 and V is TRBV20-1, with 7 bases fitting TRBD2. V shed 1 base, J shed 2 bases, and the junction held 11 bases outside the gene matches. There are 16 residues in the CDR3. The germline V gene encodes CDR1 DFQATT and CDR2 SNEGSKA (reference sequence). CDR3 nucleotide sequence: TGCAGTGCTAGAGGGCCCTACTTTGCGGGAGCCTACGAGCAGTACTTC. Protein: CSARGPYFAGAYEQYF.

Ten or more counts support this clonotype. The chain joins TRBV12-3 or TRBV12-4 to TRBJ2-3; perhaps TRBD2 as D (6 bases). The V gene lost 5 bases and the J gene lost 1 base, with 16 bases spanning the gap. This CDR3 contains 16 residues. The CDR3 region is CASSTGRGLRTDTQYF. The CDR3 region has the DNA TGTGCCAGCAGTACGGGACGGGGGTTGCGCACAGATACGCAGTATTTT.

A few counts support this clonotype. The chain is built from TRBV5-1 and TRBJ2-7; TRBD1 might be the D (6 bases). Germline CDR1 reads SGHRS; CDR2 reads YFSETQ. The CDR3 consists of 14 residues. V was pared by 2 bases and J by 3 bases, with 12 bases between. For the CDR3, the DNA is TGCGCCAGCAGCTTACAGGGATCTCGCTACGAGCAGTACTTC. It codes for CASSLQGSRYEQYF.

At least ten counts were recorded for this clonotype. The gene calls are TRBV18 and TRBJ2-3; D unresolved. This CDR3 has 14 amino acids. The germline V gene encodes CDR1 KGHSH and CDR2 LQKENI. With 1 base removed from V and 2 bases from J, the gap between germline ends came to 7 bases. The CDR3: CASSPQTSTDTQYF. In DNA form, the CDR3 reads TGTGCCAGCTCACCACAGACCTCCACAGATACGCAGTATTTT.

This chain joins TRBV16 and TRBJ2-5; maybe TRBD2 (7 bases). The V and J ends lost 2 bases and 5 bases respectively, with 15 bases between them. The CDR3 consists of 15 residues. The germline V gene encodes CDR1 KGHSY and CDR2 FQNENV. CDR3 sequence reads: CASSQARGAAETQYF. The CDR3 DNA sequence: TGTGCCAGCAGCCAAGCCCGGGGGGCCGCCGAGACCCAGTACTTC. Based on the CDR3 plus reference TRBV16 and TRBJ2-5, the full variable domain is GEEVAQTPKHLVRGEGQKAKLYCAPIKGHSYVFWYQQVLKNEFKFLISFQNENVFDETGMPKERFSAKCLPNSPCSLEIQATKLEDSAVYFCASSQARGAAETQYFGPGTRLLVL.

The chain is built from TRBV5-1 and TRBJ2-3; D is tentatively TRBD1 or TRBD2 (6 bases each). This CDR3 comprises 16 residues. Trimming took off 0 bases at V and 5 bases at J, with 16 bases between the two ends. Germline CDR1 is SGHRS and CDR2 is YFSETQ. This CDR3 reads CASSLDAGARGDTQYF. The CDR3 nucleotides are TGCGCCAGCAGCTTGGATGCAGGGGCGCGGGGAGATACGCAGTATTTT.

In the case of this clonotype: This may stem from a read error, because a much larger clone lies one nucleotide away. The chain links TRBV12-3 or TRBV12-4 to TRBJ2-4; 11 bases agree with TRBD2. The V and J ends lost 5 bases and 13 bases, in that order; junction bases with no gene match: 16. The CDR3 totals 16 residues. For the CDR3, the DNA is TGTGCCAGCAGTCTTTACAGGACTAGCGGGTACAATGAGCAGTACTTC. It encodes CASSLYRTSGYNEQYF.

The table lists this clonotype with many counts. CDR3 protein: CASSLDSRNEKLFF. CDR3 nucleotides: TGTGCCAGCAGCCTCGACAGTCGTAATGAAAAACTGTTTTTT. The V and J genes are TRBV7-9 and TRBJ1-4, with D perhaps TRBD1 (5 bases). The CDR3 spans 14 residues. Looked up from germline, CDR1 is SEHNR and CDR2 is FQNEAQ (reference sequence). V was cut by 5 bases and J by 4 bases, with 11 bases left in between.

This clonotype was observed at least ten times. This chain connects TRBV20-1 to TRBJ1-1; 8 bases align to TRBD1. The CDR3 is 15 amino acids. Trimming took 5 bases from V and 1 from J; bases not matched to a gene: 9. Germline CDR1 is DFQATT and CDR2 is SNEGSKA (reference sequence). For the CDR3, the DNA is TGCAGTGCTCGCCCGGGACAGGCTCCGAACACTGAAGCTTTCTTT. Protein: CSARPGQAPNTEAFF.

This clonotype was seen only a few times. CDR3 nucleotides: TGCAGCGTTGAAGTAAGGCAAGCCTACGAGCAGTACTTC. Protein product: CSVEVRQAYEQYF. The chain joins TRBV29-1 to TRBJ2-7, with D hard to call. Trimming took off 1 base at V and 2 bases at J, with 9 bases between the two ends. Germline V gene lookup returns CDR1 SQVTM and CDR2 ANQGSEA. This CDR3 is 13 amino acids long.

With regard to this clonotype: Just one base apart from a much larger clone, this may be a read error. The V gene is TRBV12-3 or TRBV12-4, the J gene TRBJ1-4, with D uncertain. Trimming shortened V by 4 bases and J by 3 bases, and 6 bases separated the two germline ends. There are 13 residues in the CDR3. This CDR3 is CASSWGSNEKLFF. CDR3 nucleotides: TGTGCCAGCAGTTGGGGATCTAATGAAAAACTGTTTTTT.

Only a few counts were recorded for this clonotype. Since no conserved phenylalanine or tryptophan closes the CDR3, a read error is the likely cause. The chain uses TRBV20-1 and TRBJ2-1; 15 bases map to TRBD2. V lost 5 bases to trimming and J lost 6 bases; unmatched junction nucleotides: 5. The CDR3 has 15 amino acids. Germline CDR1 and CDR2: DFQATT and SNEGSKA (reference sequence). The CDR3: CSAPWTSGGGNEQFS. In DNA form, the CDR3 reads TGCAGTGCTCCCTGGACTAGCGGGGGGGGCAATGAGCAGTTCTCC.

This clonotype was counted at least ten times. The V gene is TRBV20-1, the J gene TRBJ1-1; 7 bases are shared with TRBD1. The CDR3 runs to 13 residues. J lost 0 bases, V lost 6 bases, and 4 bases had no gene match. Germline-derived CDR1 and CDR2 are DFQATT and SNEGSKA (reference sequence). The CDR3 loop is CSAKTGMNTEAFF. The DNA of the CDR3 is TGCAGTGCCAAGACAGGGATGAACACTGAAGCTTTCTTT.

This chain uses TRBV19 with TRBJ1-2; 9 bases are a match to TRBD1. V was pared by 5 bases and J by 6 bases, with 7 bases of the junction left unmatched. Germline V gene lookup returns CDR1 LNHDA and CDR2 SQIVND (reference sequence). This CDR3 has 14 residues. CDR3 sequence (DNA): TGTGCCAGTAGTCGGGACAGGGAATTGGATGGCTACACCTTC. Amino acids: CASSRDRELDGYTF.